This T cell receptor beta chain was observed in a study of shared clonotypes between healthy human individuals (dated by TCRdb to about 2020). Background on the whole study: The cohort comprised two women and a few men aged 18 to 49 years. Per donor, leukapheresis produced somewhere between about 0.85 and 9.5 billion PBMCs. Libraries were prepared and TCR repertoires were sequenced by different laboratories using diverse techniques, in order to increase sequencing depth and limit assay-specific biases. For each donor, CD4 naive and CD4 memory were each run on three plates, CD8 naive on two plates, and CD8 memory on one plate. Blood TCR repertoires of about 5 healthy adults were deeply sequenced to estimate repertoire size and the extent of clonotype sharing between individuals.

A remark on this clone: No cognate antigen has been identified for it. Base-call qualities are not available, and no considerably larger clone is one nucleotide away.

The donors were healthy, HIV-negative adults who had no recently reported acute infections or vaccinations. Every donor was a Caucasian adult residing in Nashville, Tennessee, USA. CD4+ T cells were enriched by magnetic negative selection, after which naive cells were positively selected on CD45RA and the negative fraction was taken as the memory subset. After blood collection by leukapheresis, PBMCs were isolated using Ficoll-Histopaque density gradient centrifugation and then cryopreserved in the vapor phase of liquid nitrogen. Purity and quantity of every magnetically sorted T cell population were checked by analytical flow cytometry. Genomic DNA was isolated from each sorted fraction and quantified by UV absorbance on a Nanodrop 2000c. The CDR3 has 19 amino acids, counting the end cysteine and phenylalanine. Only the CDR3 region is kept as DNA, spanning 57 bases read in frame from base 1. V is reduced by 5 bases and J by 0 bases, leaving a spacing of 23 bases between them.

Study-level results and caveats: Sampling was restricted to blood, and TCR repertoires in tissues likely differ from the TCR repertoires found in blood. Sharing across several donors was observed for roughly 5% of naive CD4, under 4% of naive CD8, around 2.5% of memory CD4, and approximately 0.41% of memory CD8 clonotypes. Clonotypes shared by all four sorted-subset donors showed higher generation probabilities than non-shared clonotypes. Larger estimated clonotype richness was generally found for naive subsets than for memory subsets. Because the study included only a small number of donors, the genetic and exposure-history diversity represented was limited. Rarefaction of sorted-subset datasets indicated incomplete sequencing despite the large sequencing depth. Pairwise subsampling led to the expectation that sequencing depth would affect the degree of clonotype sharing among donors.

TCR CDR3 regions were amplified from genomic DNA by multiplex PCR using the deep immunoSEQ assay. Extracted genomic DNA from each cell subset was spread evenly across all wells of several immunoSEQ 96-well plates, with each plate serving as a replicate. For sorted subsets, roughly 200 ng of genomic DNA, equivalent to some 33,000 T cell genomes, went into each replicate PCR. The purified libraries were quantified using a Qubit 3.0 fluorometer, sized with a Bioanalyzer 2100, and then quantified again using the KAPA Library Quantification kit. Every immunoSEQ 96-well plate was sequenced on a dedicated single-read 150-cycle Illumina NextSeq 550 flow cell. Under the source paper's analysis protocol: Because the immunoSEQ output included only junctional sequences and no quality scores, the filtering could not be the same as the filtering used for full-length reads. Sequences were annotated with PyIR, a Python wrapper for IgBLAST v1.9, and V/J genes and CDR3 were assigned using IMGT germline references. Reads were removed for weak V/J assignments (E-value above 1e-6), missing CDR3, stop codons, out-of-frame junctions, or ambiguous translated residues. A V3J clonotype was defined by an identical inferred V gene, J gene, and CDR3 amino acid sequence. The percentage overlap between two repertoires was calculated by dividing the number of shared unique clonotypes by the size of the smaller repertoire. Three approaches were used to assess repertoire richness: RTK rarefaction, the Chao1 estimator, and Recon v2.1 estimates of unobserved clonotypes. Generation probabilities were computed with OLGA for all TCRbeta clonotypes obtained by the gDNA method from four donors. TCRdb stores this immuneACCESS table with in-frame sequences only. Part of the clones is absent; in the studies checked, under half of the shortfall reflects unresolved V genes, and no reason is known for the rest. D and trimming come from the DNA, and the V and J calls and clone size come from that table. The sample table shows roughly 2,500,000 clones, and approximately 94% are seen once. Approximately 0.37% of the sample belongs to the ten largest clones.

Rearrangement joined TRBV23-1 to TRBJ1-5; the D gene cannot be resolved reliably. TRBV23-1 is classed as an ORF, of uncertain function. Input material: naive CD4+ T cells from PBMCs. Reading the label with the study, this specimen's cell subset or site is: CD45RA+ positively selected. The source is a man between 18 and 29 years old in good health. Some clones in this sample may be carry-over from other donors' samples. This receptor has the CDR3 CASSKNLGKRDPSNQPQHF. The base sequence is TGCGCCAGCAGTAAGAACCTCGGGAAAAGAGACCCTAGCAATCAGCCCCAGCATTTT.